The source of this TCR beta chain is a study of shared clonotypes between healthy human individuals (dated by TCRdb to 2018 to 2021). In the study overall: The cohort comprised two women and a few men aged 18 to 49 years. To estimate repertoire size and how much clonotypes are shared between individuals, the study performed deep sequencing of blood TCR repertoires from about 5 healthy adults. Libraries were prepared and TCR repertoires were sequenced by different laboratories using diverse techniques, in order to increase sequencing depth and limit assay-specific biases. Per donor, three plates each were used for CD4 naive and CD4 memory, two for CD8 naive, and one for CD8 memory. Leukapheresis yielded between about 0.85 and 10 billion PBMCs per donor. Paper-wide results and their limitations: Roughly 5% of naive CD4, approximately 3.7% of naive CD8, 2.3% of memory CD4, and 0.4% of memory CD8 clonotypes were shared across several donors. Because the study included only a small number of donors, the genetic and exposure-history diversity represented was limited. Estimated clonotype richness was generally larger for naive than for memory subsets. Incomplete sequencing was indicated by rarefaction of sorted-subset datasets, despite the large sequencing depth. Based on pairwise subsampling, the degree of clonotype sharing among donors was expected to be affected by sequencing depth. Only blood was sampled, and tissue TCR repertoires likely differ from those in blood. Compared with non-shared clonotypes, clonotypes shared by all four sorted-subset donors had higher generation probabilities.

Using the deep immunoSEQ assay, multiplex PCR amplified TCR CDR3 regions from genomic DNA. Extracted genomic DNA from each cell subset was spread evenly across all wells of several immunoSEQ 96-well plates, with each plate serving as a replicate. For sorted subsets, each replicate PCR was loaded with 200 ng genomic DNA, equivalent to approximately 27,000 T cell genomes. Purified libraries were quantified with a Qubit 3.0 fluorometer, sized on a Bioanalyzer 2100, and re-quantified with the KAPA Library Quantification kit. A separate single-read 150-cycle Illumina NextSeq 550 flow cell was used to sequence each immunoSEQ 96-well plate. As for how the authors treated the data: Because the immunoSEQ output included only junctional sequences and no quality scores, the filtering could not be the same as the filtering used for full-length reads. Sequences were annotated with PyIR, a Python wrapper for IgBLAST v1.9, using IMGT germline references to assign V/J genes and CDR3. Reads were filtered out if the reads had weak V/J assignments (E-value above 1e-6), no CDR3, stop codons, out-of-frame junctions, or ambiguous translated residues. V3J clonotypes were defined as sequences sharing an identical inferred V gene, J gene, and CDR3 amino acid sequence. To compute the percentage overlap between repertoires, the number of shared unique clonotypes was divided by the size of the smaller repertoire. Richness of each repertoire was evaluated using RTK rarefaction, the Chao1 estimator, and Recon v2.1 estimates of unobserved clonotypes. For all TCRbeta clonotypes obtained by the gDNA method from a few donors, generation probabilities were computed with OLGA. The table comes from immuneACCESS by way of TCRdb, which keeps in-frame sequences with V and J called. Part of the clones is missing from these tables; in studies checked, under half for an unresolved V gene and the rest for unknown reasons. V and J calls and clone size are copied from that table; D and trimming were computed from the DNA. The sample table shows some 900,000 clones, and less than 85% are seen once. The top ten clones comprise roughly 1.5% of the sample.

The germline V gene provides CDR1 SGHRS and CDR2 YFSETQ. The CDR3 goes from the cysteine to the phenylalanine over 13 residues. Only the CDR3 part of the read is kept: 39 bases, read in frame from the first base. Relative to germline, V is 0 bases shorter and J is 8 bases shorter, with 11 bases between their ends. Regarding this clone: Its antigen remains undetermined. Qualities for individual bases were not recorded, and no much larger clone is one base off.

Donors were healthy HIV-negative adults with no recently reported acute infections or vaccinations. Every donor was a Caucasian adult residing in Nashville, Tennessee, USA. Magnetic negative selection was used to enrich CD4+ T cells, after which naive cells were positively selected on CD45RA and the negative fraction became the memory subset. Blood was obtained by leukapheresis, after which PBMCs were separated by Ficoll-Histopaque density gradient centrifugation and cryopreserved in liquid nitrogen vapor phase. Analytical flow cytometry was used to check the purity and quantity of each magnetically sorted T cell population. Each sorted fraction had its genomic DNA isolated and then quantified by UV absorbance on a Nanodrop 2000c.

The V and J genes are TRBV5-1 and TRBJ1-2, and the D gene may be TRBD1, 5 bases matching. The sample consisted of memory CD4+ T cells sorted from blood. What the cell subset or site label conveys for this sample: CD45RA-negative fraction. The clonotype was recovered from a man between 18 and 35 years old in good health. The CDR3 protein: CASSLALGQGYTF. The nucleotide sequence is TGCGCCAGCAGCTTGGCCTTGGGGCAAGGCTACACCTTC.